Listed below are T cell receptor beta chains from one sample, sequenced in a study of T cell responses to AZD1222 COVID-19 vaccine. Data came from immunoSEQ multiplex PCR; TCRdb stores just in-frame clones and leaves some out. The sample holds around 120,000 clones, roughly 84% seen once. The material was peripheral blood, obtained on day 0 of AZD1222 vaccination. The receptors originated from an adult in good health. Both conserved end residues are part of each CDR3. The D gene is left open where the match is weak. The listing skips clone size in some rows; elsewhere it reads once, few, many or a size class.

abundance: NA
d_gene: TRBD1
v_gene: TRBV6-6
j_gene: TRBJ1-1
CDR3nt: TGTGCCAGCAGTTACGAGGGACAGGGAAACACTGAAGCTTTCTTT
CDR3aa: CASSYEGQGNTEAFF

abundance: NA
d_gene: NA
v_gene: TRBV2
j_gene: TRBJ1-2
CDR3nt: TGTGCCAGCAAGGTGGAGGGGCCGTATGGCTACACCTTC
CDR3aa: CASKVEGPYGYTF

abundance: NA
d_gene: TRBD1
v_gene: TRBV29-1
j_gene: TRBJ2-7
CDR3nt: TGCAGCGTTGAAGAGCAGACAGGGTTAGACGAGCAGTACTTC
CDR3aa: CSVEEQTGLDEQYF

abundance: few
d_gene: NA
v_gene: TRBV9
j_gene: TRBJ2-7
CDR3nt: TGTGCCAGCAGCGGCGAGGGCCTTAGCTCCTACGAGCAGTACTTC
CDR3aa: CASSGEGLSSYEQYF

abundance: NA
d_gene: TRBD1
v_gene: TRBV29-1
j_gene: TRBJ2-5
CDR3nt: TGCAGCGCAGAGGGACAGGACCAAGAGACCCAGTACTTC
CDR3aa: CSAEGQDQETQYF

abundance: NA
d_gene: NA
v_gene: TRBV4-1
j_gene: TRBJ1-2
CDR3nt: TGCGCCAGCAGCCAAGGGGGACTTGGTGGCTACACCTTC
CDR3aa: CASSQGGLGGYTF

abundance: NA
d_gene: NA
v_gene: TRBV3-1/TRBV3-2
j_gene: TRBJ2-4
CDR3nt: TGTGCCAGCAGCCCCCTAGAGGGGCTAGCCAAAAACATTCAGTACTTC
CDR3aa: CASSPLEGLAKNIQYF

abundance: NA
d_gene: NA
v_gene: TRBV4-2
j_gene: TRBJ2-7
CDR3nt: TGTGCCAGCAGCCAAGATCGGGGCAGCATCTCCTACGAGCAGTACTTC
CDR3aa: CASSQDRGSISYEQYF

abundance: NA
d_gene: TRBD1
v_gene: TRBV2
j_gene: TRBJ2-3
CDR3nt: TGTGCCAGCAGTTACTTTGACAGGGCGAGGGGTGATACGCAGTATTTT
CDR3aa: CASSYFDRARGDTQYF

abundance: NA
d_gene: TRBD2
v_gene: TRBV6-5
j_gene: TRBJ2-1
CDR3nt: TGTGCCAGCAGCTCCGGGACTTCGGGACTAGCTACGTTCTTC
CDR3aa: CASSSGTSGLATFF

abundance: NA
d_gene: NA
v_gene: TRBV7-6
j_gene: TRBJ1-2
CDR3nt: TGTGCCAGCAGCTTAGAATCCCGGGGTGGCTACACCTTC
CDR3aa: CASSLESRGGYTF

abundance: few
d_gene: NA
v_gene: TRBV14
j_gene: TRBJ2-3
CDR3nt: TGTGCCAGCAGCCAAGCAGAGAGGCACAGGAGTTCCGCAGATACGCAGTATTTT
CDR3aa: CASSQAERHRSSADTQYF

abundance: NA
d_gene: NA
v_gene: TRBV19
j_gene: TRBJ1-2
CDR3nt: TGTGCCAGTAGTATAATGGACGGATTATATGGCTACACCTTC
CDR3aa: CASSIMDGLYGYTF

abundance: NA
d_gene: NA
v_gene: TRBV27
j_gene: TRBJ1-2
CDR3nt: TGTGCCAGCAGTTACTCGGGGGGGGGCAGGATAAGTGGCTACACCTTC
CDR3aa: CASSYSGGGRISGYTF

abundance: NA
d_gene: NA
v_gene: TRBV7-9
j_gene: TRBJ1-5
CDR3nt: TGTGCCAGCAGCTCTGATAATAGCAATCAGCCCCAGCATTTT
CDR3aa: CASSSDNSNQPQHF

abundance: NA
d_gene: NA
v_gene: TRBV7-2
j_gene: TRBJ2-2
CDR3nt: TGTGCCAGCAGCTTGGAGTATCGGGCCGGGGAGCTGTTTTTT
CDR3aa: CASSLEYRAGELFF

abundance: NA
d_gene: TRBD1
v_gene: TRBV7-9
j_gene: TRBJ1-1
CDR3nt: TGTGCCAGCTCGGGGGACAGGGGGCTGAACACTGAAGCTTTCTTT
CDR3aa: CASSGDRGLNTEAFF

abundance: NA
d_gene: TRBD2
v_gene: TRBV9
j_gene: TRBJ2-1
CDR3nt: TGTGCCAGCAGCGTAGAGGGCGGGAGGGCCATAAATGAGCAGTTCTTC
CDR3aa: CASSVEGGRAINEQFF

abundance: NA
d_gene: TRBD2
v_gene: TRBV18
j_gene: TRBJ2-3
CDR3nt: TGTGCCAGCTCCACGCAGCGGGGAATGACAGATACGCAGTATTTT
CDR3aa: CASSTQRGMTDTQYF

abundance: NA
d_gene: NA
v_gene: TRBV2
j_gene: TRBJ1-5
CDR3nt: TGTGCCAGCAGGGACCGAGATCAGCCCCAGCATTTT
CDR3aa: CASRDRDQPQHF

abundance: NA
d_gene: TRBD1
v_gene: TRBV19
j_gene: TRBJ1-2
CDR3nt: TGTGCCAGCGGATACAGGGGGCAGGACTATGGCTACACCTTC
CDR3aa: CASGYRGQDYGYTF

abundance: NA
d_gene: TRBD2
v_gene: TRBV19
j_gene: TRBJ2-1
CDR3nt: TGTGCCAGTAGTATGCGTGGGTGGGGCCAGGGACTAGCGGTTTACAATGAGCAGTTCTTC
CDR3aa: CASSMRGWGQGLAVYNEQFF

abundance: once
d_gene: TRBD1
v_gene: TRBV2
j_gene: TRBJ1-1
CDR3nt: TGTGCCACGGACGGGTACAGGGGAAATGAAGCTTTCTTT
CDR3aa: CATDGYRGNEAFF

abundance: NA
d_gene: NA
v_gene: TRBV5-1
j_gene: TRBJ1-1
CDR3nt: TGCGCCAGCAGCTTAGCTTGGGGCACTGAAGCTTTCTTT
CDR3aa: CASSLAWGTEAFF

abundance: NA
d_gene: NA
v_gene: TRBV28
j_gene: TRBJ1-5
CDR3nt: TGTGCCAGCAGCCGGCCACACTATAGCAATCAGCCCCAGCATTTT
CDR3aa: CASSRPHYSNQPQHF